This T cell receptor beta chain derives from a study of OX40 agonist ivuxolimab in advanced cancers. The study's findings and limits: On average, CD8+ T cells showed a greater number of expanded clones than CD4+.

Only in-frame clones appear in the TCRdb table, and some are missing; sequencing was by immunoSEQ multiplex PCR. The table has 60,000 to 75,000 clones, roughly nine tenths seen once; the top ten hold about 15%. To note about this clone: Its target is unknown.

The CDR3 is 17 residues long. Per germline, CDR1 LGHNA and CDR2 YSLEER. With 4 bases removed from V and 0 bases from J, the gap between germline ends came to 16 bases. This chain joins TRBV4-3 and TRBJ1-5, with D perhaps matching TRBD1 (5 bases). The clonotype comes from an adult with an advanced solid tumor such as melanoma, head and neck, liver or kidney cancer. The sequenced sample was CD4+ or CD8+ T cells sorted from blood, obtained in a trial of the OX40 agonist ivuxolimab. CDR3 region: CASSRGRGDYSNQPQHF. CDR3 in DNA: TGCGCCAGCAGCCGGGGACGAGGTGATTATAGCAATCAGCCCCAGCATTTT.